This TCR beta chain derives from a study of cytotoxic CD8 clonotypes in ibrutinib-treated CLL. The data were produced by immunoSEQ multiplex PCR, yet TCRdb's version contains in-frame clones alone and is incomplete. Counted here are tens of thousands of clones, about 70% occurring once; the ten biggest clones make up roughly 12%. V lost 4 bases, J lost 2 bases, and 18 bases stayed unmatched. The CDR3 extends over 18 amino acids. Germline CDR1 and CDR2: SGHRS and YFSETQ. The chain has TRBV5-1 and TRBJ2-7, with 7 bases that match TRBD1. This sequence was found in a human donor with chronic lymphocytic leukemia. Sequencing used PBMCs, obtained after 12 months of ibrutinib treatment. The CDR3 spells CASSPLGYRGSRAYEQYF. The CDR3 DNA sequence: TGCGCCAGCAGCCCTCTGGGGTACAGGGGCAGTCGCGCCTACGAGCAGTACTTC.